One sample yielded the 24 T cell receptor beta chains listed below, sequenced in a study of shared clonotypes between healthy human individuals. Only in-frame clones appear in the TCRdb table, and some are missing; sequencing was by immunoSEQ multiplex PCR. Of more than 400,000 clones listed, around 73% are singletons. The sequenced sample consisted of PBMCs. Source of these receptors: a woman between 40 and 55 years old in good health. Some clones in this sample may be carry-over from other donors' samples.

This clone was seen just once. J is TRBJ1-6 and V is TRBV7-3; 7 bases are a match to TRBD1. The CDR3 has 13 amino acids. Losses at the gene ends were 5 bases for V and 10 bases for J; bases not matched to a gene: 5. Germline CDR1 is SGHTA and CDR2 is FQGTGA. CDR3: CASSDRAGSPLHF. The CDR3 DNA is TGTGCCAGCAGCGACAGGGCAGGGTCACCCCTCCACTTT.

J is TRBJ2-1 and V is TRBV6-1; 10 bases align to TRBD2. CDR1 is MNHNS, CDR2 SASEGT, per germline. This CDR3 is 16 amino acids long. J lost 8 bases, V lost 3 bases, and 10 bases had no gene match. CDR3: CASSDNGLAGVHEQFF. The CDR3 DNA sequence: TGTGCCAGCAGTGATAACGGGCTAGCGGGAGTTCATGAGCAGTTCTTC.

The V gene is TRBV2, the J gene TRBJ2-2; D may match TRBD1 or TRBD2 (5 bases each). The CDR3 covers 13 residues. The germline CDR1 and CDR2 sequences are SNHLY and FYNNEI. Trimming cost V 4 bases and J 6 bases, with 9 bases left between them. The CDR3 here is CASSAGTAGELFF. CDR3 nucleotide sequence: TGTGCCAGCAGTGCCGGGACGGCCGGGGAGCTGTTTTTT.

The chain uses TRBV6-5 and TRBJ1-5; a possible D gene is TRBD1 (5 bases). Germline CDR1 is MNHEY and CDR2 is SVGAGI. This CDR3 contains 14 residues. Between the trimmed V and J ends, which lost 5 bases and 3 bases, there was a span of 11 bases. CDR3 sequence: CASSGRGPNQPQHF. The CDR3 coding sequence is TGTGCCAGCAGTGGAAGGGGCCCCAATCAGCCCCAGCATTTT.

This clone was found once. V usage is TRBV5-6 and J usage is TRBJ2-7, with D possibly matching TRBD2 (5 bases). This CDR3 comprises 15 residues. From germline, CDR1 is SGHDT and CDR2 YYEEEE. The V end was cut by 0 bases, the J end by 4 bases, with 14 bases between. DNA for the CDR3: TGTGCCAGCAGCTTGGGTGGTAGCGCGTTATACGAGCAGTACTTC. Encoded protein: CASSLGGSALYEQYF.

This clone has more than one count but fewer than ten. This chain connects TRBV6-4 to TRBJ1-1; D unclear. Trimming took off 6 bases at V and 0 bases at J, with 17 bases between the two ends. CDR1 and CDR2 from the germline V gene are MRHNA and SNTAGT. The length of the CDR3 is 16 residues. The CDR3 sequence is CASSTKRGHLNTEAFF. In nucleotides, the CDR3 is TGTGCCAGCAGCACCAAAAGAGGGCACTTGAACACTGAAGCTTTCTTT.

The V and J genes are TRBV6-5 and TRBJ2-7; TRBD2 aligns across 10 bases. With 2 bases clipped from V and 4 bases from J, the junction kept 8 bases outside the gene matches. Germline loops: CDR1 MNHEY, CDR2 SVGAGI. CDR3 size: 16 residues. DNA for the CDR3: TGTGCCAGCAGTTACCAAACGTCTAGCGGGAGTTACGAGCAGTACTTC. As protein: CASSYQTSSGSYEQYF.

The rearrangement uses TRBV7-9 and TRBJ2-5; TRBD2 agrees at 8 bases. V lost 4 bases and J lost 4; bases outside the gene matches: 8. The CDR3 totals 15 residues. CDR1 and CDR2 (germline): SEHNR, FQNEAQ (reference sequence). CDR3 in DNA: TGTGCCAGCAGCTCAACCGGGACTAGAGCAGAGACCCAGTACTTC. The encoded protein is CASSSTGTRAETQYF.

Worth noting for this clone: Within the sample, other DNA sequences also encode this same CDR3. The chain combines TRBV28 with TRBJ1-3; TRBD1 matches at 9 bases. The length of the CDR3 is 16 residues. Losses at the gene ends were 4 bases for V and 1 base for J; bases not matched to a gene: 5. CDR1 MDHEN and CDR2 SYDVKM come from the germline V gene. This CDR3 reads CASSSSGQGSGNTIYF. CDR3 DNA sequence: TGTGCCAGCAGTTCCTCGGGACAGGGTTCTGGAAACACCATATATTTT.

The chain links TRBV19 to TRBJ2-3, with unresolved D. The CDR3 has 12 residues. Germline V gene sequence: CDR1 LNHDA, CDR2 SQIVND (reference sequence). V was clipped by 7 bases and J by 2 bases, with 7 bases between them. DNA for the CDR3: TGTGCCAGTATCCGGGCCACAGATACGCAGTATTTT. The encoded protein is CASIRATDTQYF. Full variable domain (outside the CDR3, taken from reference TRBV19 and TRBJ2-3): DGGITQSPKYLFRKEGQNVTLSCEQNLNHDAMYWYRQDPGQGLRLIYYSQIVNDFQKGDIAEGYSVSREKKESFPLTVTSAQKNPTAFYLCASIRATDTQYFGPGTRLTVL.

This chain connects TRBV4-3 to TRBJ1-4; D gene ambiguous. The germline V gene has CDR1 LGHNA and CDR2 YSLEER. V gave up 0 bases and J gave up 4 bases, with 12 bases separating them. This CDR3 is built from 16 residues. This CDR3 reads CASSQDVGRVNEKLFF. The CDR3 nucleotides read TGCGCCAGCAGCCAAGATGTAGGGAGGGTTAATGAAAAACTGTTTTTT.

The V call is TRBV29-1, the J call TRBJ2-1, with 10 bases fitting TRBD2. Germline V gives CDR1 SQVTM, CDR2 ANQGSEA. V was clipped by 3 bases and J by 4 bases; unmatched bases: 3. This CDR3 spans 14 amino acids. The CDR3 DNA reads TGCAGCGTTGATTCACTAGCGGGGTACAATGAGCAGTTCTTC. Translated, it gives CSVDSLAGYNEQFF.

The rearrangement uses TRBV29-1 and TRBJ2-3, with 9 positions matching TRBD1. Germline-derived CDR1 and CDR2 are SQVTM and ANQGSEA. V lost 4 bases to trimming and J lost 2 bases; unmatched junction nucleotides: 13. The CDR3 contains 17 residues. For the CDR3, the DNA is TGCAGCGTTGTCCCCCGATTCGGACAGGGGCACACAGATACGCAGTATTTT. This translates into CSVVPRFGQGHTDTQYF.

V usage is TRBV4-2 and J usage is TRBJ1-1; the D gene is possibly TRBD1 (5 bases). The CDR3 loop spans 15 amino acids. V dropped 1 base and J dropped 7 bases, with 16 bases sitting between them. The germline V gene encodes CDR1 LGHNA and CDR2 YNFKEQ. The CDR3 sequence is CASSQGGSIINEAFF. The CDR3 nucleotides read TGTGCCAGCAGCCAAGGGGGGTCAATCATCAATGAAGCTTTCTTT.

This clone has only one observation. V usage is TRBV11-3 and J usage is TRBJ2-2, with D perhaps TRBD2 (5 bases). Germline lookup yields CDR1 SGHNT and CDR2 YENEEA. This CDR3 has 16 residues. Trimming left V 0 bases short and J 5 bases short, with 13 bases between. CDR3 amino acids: CASSLDGGLQTGELFF. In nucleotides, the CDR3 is TGTGCCAGCAGCTTAGATGGCGGGCTCCAGACCGGGGAGCTGTTTTTT.

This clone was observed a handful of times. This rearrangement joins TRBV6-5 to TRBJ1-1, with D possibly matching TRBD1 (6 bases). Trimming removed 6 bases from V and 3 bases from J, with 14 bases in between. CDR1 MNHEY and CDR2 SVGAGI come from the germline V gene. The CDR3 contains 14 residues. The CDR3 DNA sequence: TGTGCCAGCAGCCGCCAGGGGCGGGACACTGAAGCTTTCTTT. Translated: CASSRQGRDTEAFF.

As DNA, the CDR3 is TGTGCCAGCAGTGATAAGCCTCGGGACTATGGCTACACCTTC. Its translation: CASSDKPRDYGYTF. V gene TRBV2 combines with J gene TRBJ1-2; D gene ambiguous. The CDR3 contains 14 residues. Germline V gene lookup returns CDR1 SNHLY and CDR2 FYNNEI. Trimming took off 3 bases at V and 3 bases at J, with 11 bases between the two ends.

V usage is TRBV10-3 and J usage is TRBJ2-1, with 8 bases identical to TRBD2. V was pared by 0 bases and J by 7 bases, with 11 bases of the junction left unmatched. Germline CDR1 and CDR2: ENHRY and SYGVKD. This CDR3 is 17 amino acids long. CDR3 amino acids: CAISESFSGTFRNEQFF. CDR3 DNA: TGTGCCATCAGTGAGTCGTTTAGCGGGACCTTTCGGAATGAGCAGTTCTTC.

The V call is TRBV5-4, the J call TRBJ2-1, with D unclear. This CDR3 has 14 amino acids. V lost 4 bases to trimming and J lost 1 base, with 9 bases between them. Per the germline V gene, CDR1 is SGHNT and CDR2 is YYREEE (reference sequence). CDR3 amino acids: CASSPTASYNEQFF. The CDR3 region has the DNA TGTGCCAGCAGCCCCACGGCTTCCTACAATGAGCAGTTCTTC.

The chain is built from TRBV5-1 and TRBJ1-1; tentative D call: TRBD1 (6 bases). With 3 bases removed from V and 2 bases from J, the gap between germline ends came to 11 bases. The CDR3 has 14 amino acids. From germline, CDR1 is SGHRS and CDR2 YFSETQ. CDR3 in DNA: TGCGCCAGCAGCTGGTCAGGGACAAACACTGAAGCTTTCTTT. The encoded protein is CASSWSGTNTEAFF.

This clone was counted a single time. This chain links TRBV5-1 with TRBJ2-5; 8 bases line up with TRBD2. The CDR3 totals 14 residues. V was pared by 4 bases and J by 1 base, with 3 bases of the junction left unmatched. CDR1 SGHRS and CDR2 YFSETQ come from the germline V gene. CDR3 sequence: CASSTTSGQETQYF. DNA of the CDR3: TGCGCCAGCAGCACTACTAGCGGCCAAGAGACCCAGTACTTC.

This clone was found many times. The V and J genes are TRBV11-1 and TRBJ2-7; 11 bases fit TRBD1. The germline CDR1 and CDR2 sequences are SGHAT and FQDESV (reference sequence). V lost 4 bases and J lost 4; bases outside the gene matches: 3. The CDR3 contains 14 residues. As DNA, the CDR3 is TGTGCCAGCAGCTCCGGGACAGGGGGATACGAGCAGTACTTC. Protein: CASSSGTGGYEQYF.

The CDR3 nucleotides read TGCGCCAGCAGCTTGCGGGAGGTCAATGAGCAGTTCTTC. Its translation is CASSLREVNEQFF. This chain connects TRBV5-1 to TRBJ2-1; 7 nucleotides agree with TRBD2. This CDR3 is built from 13 residues. V trimming: 1 base; J trimming: 6 bases; junction bases outside the gene matches: 1. Germline CDR1 and CDR2: SGHRS and YFSETQ.

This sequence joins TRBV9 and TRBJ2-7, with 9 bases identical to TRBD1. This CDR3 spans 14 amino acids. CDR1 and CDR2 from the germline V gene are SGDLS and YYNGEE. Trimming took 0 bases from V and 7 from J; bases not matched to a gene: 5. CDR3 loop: CASSVGYRGPEQYF. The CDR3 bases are TGTGCCAGCAGCGTAGGGTACAGGGGGCCAGAGCAGTACTTC.